Below are 25 T cell receptor beta chains sequenced from a single sample in a study of T cells in Graves' hyperthyroidism and ophthalmopathy. TCR beta CDR3 region amplification was performed from RNA transcripts. A first-round RT-PCR of the TCR CDR3 used the HTBI primer set. TCRdb reprocessed the multiplex PCR reads with MiXCR, giving one entry per CDR3 protein. The table has a few hundred thousand distinct CDR3 sequences, 46% seen once; the top ten hold approximately 8.2%. Sequencing input: peripheral blood or thyroid tissue (not recorded which). These receptors were taken from a young woman with Graves' hyperthyroidism.

The V and J genes are TRBV7-2 and TRBJ1-1; 7 bases agree with TRBD1. The ends lost 5 bases at V and 1 base at J; junction bases unmatched: 7. CDR1 is SGHTA, CDR2 FQGNSA, per germline. The CDR3 is 15 residues long. The CDR3 bases are TGTGCCAGCAGCCAAGTGTGGGACAGGAACACTGAAGCTTTCTTT. It codes for CASSQVWDRNTEAFF.

V gene TRBV2 combines with J gene TRBJ1-2; perhaps TRBD1 as D (6 bases). This CDR3 region has 15 residues. V was clipped by 6 bases and J by 8 bases, with 22 bases between them. The germline V gene encodes CDR1 SNHLY and CDR2 FYNNEI. CDR3 coding DNA: TGTGCCAGCAGCGTAACCGGGGGCGACTCCGGCGGCTACACCTTC. It translates to CASSVTGGDSGGYTF.

Many counts were recorded for this clonotype. V and J are TRBV2 and TRBJ2-7; D possibly matches TRBD1 or TRBD2 (5 bases each). CDR1 SNHLY and CDR2 FYNNEI come from the germline V gene. The CDR3 spans 13 residues. V shed 4 bases and J shed 2 bases, with 9 bases lying between them. The CDR3 sequence is CASSGGVAYEQYF. The CDR3 DNA reads as TGTGCCAGCAGTGGAGGGGTCGCCTACGAGCAGTACTTC. Together with reference TRBV2 and TRBJ2-7, the CDR3 gives the full variable domain: EPEVTQTPSHQVTQMGQEVILRCVPISNHLYFYWYRQILGQKVEFLVSFYNNEISEKSEIFDDQFSVERPDGSNFTLKIRSTKLEDSAMYFCASSGGVAYEQYFGPGTRLTVT.

The chain joins TRBV10-3 to TRBJ2-7, with D hard to call. The CDR3 is 12 residues long. V was trimmed by 11 bases and J by 5 bases, leaving 16 bases between them. Germline loops: CDR1 ENHRY, CDR2 SYGVKD. The CDR3: CALPQDHHEQYF. The CDR3 region has the DNA TGTGCCCTCCCACAAGACCACCACGAGCAGTACTTC.

The chain has TRBV6-2 or TRBV6-3 and TRBJ1-1; the D is unclear. The CDR3 is 13 residues long. The V end lost 0 bases, the J end lost 2 bases, and 4 bases lay between the germline ends. Germline V CDR1 and CDR2: MNHEY, SVGEGT. CDR3 region: CASSYSDNTEAFF. CDR3 DNA sequence: TGTGCCAGCAGTTACTCGGATAACACTGAAGCTTTCTTT.

CDR3 coding DNA: TGCAGCGTTGAAATTTGGGGTCGGAACCAAGAGACCCAGTACTTC. Residues: CSVEIWGRNQETQYF. J is TRBJ2-5 and V is TRBV29-1, with no clear D. Looked up from germline, CDR1 is SQVTM and CDR2 is ANQGSEA. The CDR3 has 15 residues. The ends were cut back, 2 bases at V and 0 bases at J, with 13 bases in the middle.

The rearrangement links TRBV7-9 to TRBJ2-5, with 7 positions matching TRBD2. Germline values: CDR1 SEHNR, CDR2 FQNEAQ (reference sequence). The V gene end was trimmed by 6 bases and the J gene end by 7 bases; junction bases not matched to a gene: 8. The CDR3 consists of 13 residues. The CDR3 sequence is CASSPPSGRTQYF. CDR3 DNA sequence: TGTGCCAGCAGTCCCCCTAGCGGCCGGACCCAGTACTTC.

This rearrangement joins TRBV7-2 to TRBJ1-1, with a possible D match to TRBD1 (6 bases). CDR3 length: 12 residues. Germline-derived CDR1 and CDR2 are SGHTA and FQGNSA. V was trimmed by 6 bases and J by 10 bases, leaving 15 bases between them. CDR3 coding DNA: TGTGCCAGCAGACGGACAGATCGCGTAGCTTTCTTT. It specifies CASRRTDRVAFF.

The rearrangement uses TRBV24-1 and TRBJ1-2, with D perhaps TRBD1 (5 bases). Trimming removed 4 bases at V and 4 bases at J, with 15 bases between. The CDR3 sequence is 15 residues long. The germline gives CDR1 KGHDR, CDR2 SFDVKD. This CDR3 is CATSDRKTEVYGYTF. The CDR3 DNA sequence: TGTGCCACCAGTGACCGAAAGACAGAAGTCTATGGCTACACCTTC.

This clonotype was observed at least ten times. The chain combines TRBV7-2 with TRBJ2-7, with 8 bases fitting TRBD2. The CDR3 consists of 15 residues. Looked up from germline, CDR1 is SGHTA and CDR2 is FQGNSA. V lost 0 bases, J lost 4 bases, and 5 bases stayed unmatched. This chain's CDR3 is CASSLAREREYEQYF. CDR3 nucleotide sequence: TGTGCCAGCAGCTTAGCGCGGGAGCGGGAGTACGAGCAGTACTTC.

This clonotype came up many times. This rearrangement joins TRBV29-1 to TRBJ2-2; maybe TRBD1 (6 bases). V dropped 4 bases and J dropped 0 bases, with 9 bases sitting between them. There are 14 residues in the CDR3. Germline V gives CDR1 SQVTM, CDR2 ANQGSEA. CDR3 bases: TGCAGCGTTGGACGGACAGCGAACACCGGGGAGCTGTTTTTT. It specifies CSVGRTANTGELFF.

J is TRBJ2-7 and V is TRBV5-1, with D uncertain. The CDR3 runs 13 residues. Germline CDR1 is SGHRS and CDR2 is YFSETQ. The ends were cut back, 0 bases at V and 7 bases at J, with 11 bases in the middle. For the CDR3, the DNA is TGCGCCAGCAGCTTGGCCGGGTCTCGGGAGCAGTACTTC. Amino acids: CASSLAGSREQYF.

The chain combines TRBV2 with TRBJ1-5; tentatively, D is TRBD1 (6 bases). Per the germline V gene, CDR1 is SNHLY and CDR2 is FYNNEI. This CDR3 region has 15 residues. V lost 6 bases and J 5 bases, leaving 17 bases between the germline ends. CDR3 DNA sequence: TGTGCCAGCAGCCTAACTACAGGGACCCATCAGCCCCAGCATTTT. This translates into CASSLTTGTHQPQHF.

The chain employs TRBV29-1 and TRBJ1-5, with 10 bases that match TRBD1. The germline V gene has CDR1 SQVTM and CDR2 ANQGSEA. This CDR3 contains 12 residues. Losses at the gene ends were 8 bases for V and 7 bases for J; bases not matched to a gene: 5. The CDR3 region is CSQGQGWQPQHF. The CDR3 DNA follows: TGCAGCCAGGGACAGGGGTGGCAGCCCCAGCATTTT.

The gene calls are TRBV20-1 and TRBJ2-7; tentative D call: TRBD2 (6 bases). CDR3 size: 12 residues. Germline CDR1 is DFQATT and CDR2 is SNEGSKA (reference sequence). V gave up 5 bases and J gave up 3 bases, with 11 bases separating them. This CDR3 is CSAAPGVYEQYF. In nucleotides, the CDR3 is TGCAGTGCTGCCCCGGGAGTCTACGAGCAGTACTTC.

To note about this clonotype: At one end the junction does not follow the germline gene, possibly because of a read error. The chain combines TRBV9 with TRBJ2-6, with D hard to call. CDR1 and CDR2 (germline): SGDLS, YYNGEE. This CDR3 comprises 12 residues. The CDR3 reads CASSVGGNVLTF. CDR3 nucleotides: TGTGCCAGCAGCGTAGGGGGCAACGTCCTGACTTTC.

Only a few counts were recorded for this clonotype. The V gene is TRBV20-1, the J gene TRBJ2-7; the D gene is possibly TRBD1 (5 bases). The CDR3 consists of 15 residues. Germline CDR1 reads DFQATT; CDR2 reads SNEGSKA (reference sequence). The ends were cut back, 0 bases at V and 0 bases at J, with 12 bases in the middle. The CDR3: CSARDPQASSYEQYF. In DNA, the CDR3 is TGCAGTGCTAGAGATCCACAGGCCAGCTCCTACGAGCAGTACTTC.

This clonotype was seen repeatedly, ten times or more. CDR3 coding DNA: TGTGCCAGCAGCTCAGATCGACTAGTAGCCTACGAGCAGTACTTC. Its translation is CASSSDRLVAYEQYF. The genes are TRBV7-2 and TRBJ2-7, with D perhaps matching TRBD2 (6 bases). V lost 4 bases to trimming and J lost 2 bases, with 15 bases between them. The CDR3 has 15 residues. The germline V gene has CDR1 SGHTA and CDR2 FQGNSA.

This clonotype was observed a handful of times. V usage is TRBV7-3 and J usage is TRBJ2-7; 9 bases agree with TRBD2. The CDR3 loop spans 15 amino acids. Germline V gene sequence: CDR1 SGHTA, CDR2 FQGTGA. The V segment lost 3 bases and the J segment 2 bases; nucleotides outside the gene matches: 5. This chain's CDR3 is CASSFSGSRTYEQYF. DNA of the CDR3: TGTGCCAGCAGCTTTAGCGGGAGTAGGACCTACGAGCAGTACTTC.

The CDR3 nucleotides read TGTGCCAGCAGTGCCAGGGACACAGATACGCAGTATTTT. Its protein is CASSARDTDTQYF. The chain carries TRBV6-1 and TRBJ2-3; D might be TRBD1 (5 bases). The CDR3 is 13 residues long. Germline loops: CDR1 MNHNS, CDR2 SASEGT. Trimming stripped 4 bases from V and 2 bases from J, with 7 bases between.

This clonotype was counted many times. The chain recombines TRBV29-1 with TRBJ1-2; TRBD1 might be the D (6 bases). The CDR3 runs to 12 residues. Germline values: CDR1 SQVTM, CDR2 ANQGSEA. CDR3 bases: TGCAGTGTTCTTGCAGGGGCGCGGGGCTACACCTTC. The encoded protein is CSVLAGARGYTF.

A few counts support this clonotype. V is TRBV5-1 and J is TRBJ2-7; D gene ambiguous. The V gene lost 1 base and the J gene lost 6 bases, with 8 bases spanning the gap. This CDR3 contains 12 residues. CDR1 is SGHRS and CDR2 is YFSETQ in the germline V gene. The DNA for the CDR3 is TGCGCCAGCAGCTTGAAGACCGGCGAGCAGTACTTC. Its protein is CASSLKTGEQYF.

J is TRBJ1-3 and V is TRBV12-3 or TRBV12-4, with D perhaps TRBD1 (5 bases). The germline V and J ends were trimmed by 4 bases and 8 bases, with 9 bases remaining between them. CDR3 length equals 12 residues. CDR3 residues: CASSSPRDTIYF. CDR3 bases: TGTGCCAGCAGTTCTCCCAGGGACACCATATATTTT.

This clonotype came up a few times. The chain couples TRBV7-9 to TRBJ2-7; maybe TRBD2 (6 bases). Deletions cut 1 base from V and 3 bases from J, with 16 bases between. Germline-derived CDR1 and CDR2 are SEHNR and FQNEAQ (reference sequence). This CDR3 contains 16 residues. CDR3 bases: TGTGCCAGCAGCTTAGAAATCGGGACTGGACACTACGAGCAGTACTTC. It is translated as CASSLEIGTGHYEQYF.

A few counts support this clonotype. This chain uses TRBV24-1 with TRBJ1-2; TRBD1 is a possible D gene (6 bases). This CDR3 region has 12 residues. Trimming stripped 5 bases from V and 8 bases from J, with 11 bases between. The V gene's germline CDR1 is KGHDR and CDR2 SFDVKD. This chain's CDR3 is CATSGTVEGYTF. The CDR3 nucleotides are TGTGCCACCAGTGGGACAGTGGAGGGCTACACCTTC.